The present T cell receptor beta chain was sequenced within a study of T cell repertoires in cytomegalovirus infection. The CDR3 spans 15 residues. V shed 7 bases and J 3 bases; nucleotides not matched to a gene: 7. Germline CDR1 and CDR2: MNHEY and SVGEGT. As to this clonotype: Its antigen is not identified.

TCRdb processed the reads anew with MiXCR; each CDR3 protein has one entry. The sample carries around 120,000 distinct CDR3 sequences, 20% to 30% recorded once. The sequencing input was PBMCs, sequenced either directly or after in vitro stimulation (not recorded which). The J gene is TRBJ2-1, the V gene TRBV6-2 or TRBV6-3; the match to TRBD1 covers 9 bases. The sequence came from a human donor in good health (CMV status not recorded). Some clones in this sample may be carry-over from other donors' samples. Here the CDR3 reads CASTPGTGYYNEQFF. The CDR3 DNA is TGTGCCAGCACCCCCGGGACAGGGTACTACAATGAGCAGTTCTTC.